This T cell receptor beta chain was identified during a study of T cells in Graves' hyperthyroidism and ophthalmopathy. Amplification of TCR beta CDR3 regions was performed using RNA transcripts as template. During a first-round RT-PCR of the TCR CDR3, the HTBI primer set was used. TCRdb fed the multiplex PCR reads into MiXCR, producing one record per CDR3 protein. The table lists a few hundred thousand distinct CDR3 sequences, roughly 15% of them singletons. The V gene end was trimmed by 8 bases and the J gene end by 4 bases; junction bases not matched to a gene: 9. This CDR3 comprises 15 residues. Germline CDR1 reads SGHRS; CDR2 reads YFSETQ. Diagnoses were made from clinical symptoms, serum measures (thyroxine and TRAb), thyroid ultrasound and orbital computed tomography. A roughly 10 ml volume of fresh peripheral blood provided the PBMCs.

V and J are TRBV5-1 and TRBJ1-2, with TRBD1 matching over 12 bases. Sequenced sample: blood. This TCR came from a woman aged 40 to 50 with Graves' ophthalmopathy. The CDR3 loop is CARSPGTGGAYGYTF. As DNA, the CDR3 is TGCGCCAGATCGCCCGGGACAGGGGGCGCCTATGGCTACACCTTC. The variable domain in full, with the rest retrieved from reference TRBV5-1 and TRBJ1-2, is KAGVTQTPRYLIKTRGQQVTLSCSPISGHRSVSWYQQTPGQGLQFLFEYFSETQRNKGNFPGRFSGRQFSNSRSEMNVSTLELGDSALYLCARSPGTGGAYGYTFGSGTRLTVV.